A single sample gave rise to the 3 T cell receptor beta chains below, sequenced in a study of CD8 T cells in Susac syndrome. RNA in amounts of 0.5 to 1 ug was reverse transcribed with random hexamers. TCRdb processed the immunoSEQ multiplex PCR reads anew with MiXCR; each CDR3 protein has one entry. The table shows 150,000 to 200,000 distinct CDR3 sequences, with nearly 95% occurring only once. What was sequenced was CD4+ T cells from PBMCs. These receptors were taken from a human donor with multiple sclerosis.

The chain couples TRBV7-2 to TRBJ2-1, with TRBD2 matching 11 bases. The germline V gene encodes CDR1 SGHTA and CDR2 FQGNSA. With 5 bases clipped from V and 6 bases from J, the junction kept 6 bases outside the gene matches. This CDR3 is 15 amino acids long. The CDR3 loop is CASSPASGRINEQFF. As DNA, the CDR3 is TGTGCCAGCAGCCCCGCTAGCGGGAGGATCAATGAGCAGTTCTTC.

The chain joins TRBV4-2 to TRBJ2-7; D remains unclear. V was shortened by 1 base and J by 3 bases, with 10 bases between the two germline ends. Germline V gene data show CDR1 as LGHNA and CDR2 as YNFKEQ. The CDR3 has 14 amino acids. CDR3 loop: CASSQAPTGYEQYF. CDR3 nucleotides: TGTGCCAGCAGCCAAGCACCTACCGGCTACGAGCAGTACTTC.

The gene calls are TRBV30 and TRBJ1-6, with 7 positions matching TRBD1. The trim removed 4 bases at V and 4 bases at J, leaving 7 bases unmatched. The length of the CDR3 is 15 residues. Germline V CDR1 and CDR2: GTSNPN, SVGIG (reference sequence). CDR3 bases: TGTGCCTGGAACCGACAGGGATATTATAATTCACCCCTCCACTTT. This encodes CAWNRQGYYNSPLHF.